Below, 12 T cell receptor beta chains from the same sample are listed, as sequenced in a study of T-cell memory formation after mild COVID-19. MiXCR, run by TCRdb on the 5' RACE reads, gives a single entry per CDR3 protein. This table has under 550,000 distinct CDR3 sequences, over 15% appearing once. Source material: PBMCs or a T cell subset sorted from them (not recorded which). These TCRs come from an adult woman who had mild COVID-19 (a few samples of this study predate the infection). Cell type and time point are not known.

This clonotype was detected only a few times. The chain has TRBV30 and TRBJ2-2; 7 positions agree with TRBD2. Losses at the gene ends were 3 bases for V and 4 bases for J; bases not matched to a gene: 14. The CDR3 spans 17 residues. Looked up from germline, CDR1 is GTSNPN and CDR2 is SVGIG (reference sequence). The CDR3 reads CAWRGLAANTGTGELFF. Written as DNA, the CDR3 is TGTGCCTGGAGGGGCCTAGCGGCGAACACGGGCACCGGGGAGCTGTTTTTT.

This clonotype turned up a few times. The chain has TRBV7-9 and TRBJ1-4; D is perhaps TRBD1 (5 bases). The germline V and J ends were trimmed by 8 bases and 8 bases, with 15 bases remaining between them. Per the germline V gene, CDR1 is SEHNR and CDR2 is FQNEAQ (reference sequence). There are 13 residues in the CDR3. The DNA of the CDR3 is TGTGCCAGCCAGTGGGCCTCAGGGGAAAAACTGTTTTTT. As protein: CASQWASGEKLFF. Together with reference TRBV7-9 and TRBJ1-4, the CDR3 gives the full variable domain: DTGVSQNPRHKITKRGQNVTFRCDPISEHNRLYWYRQTLGQGPEFLTYFQNEAQLEKSRLLSDRFSAERPKGSFSTLEIQRTEQGDSAMYLCASQWASGEKLFFGSGTQLSVL.

The chain has TRBV27 and TRBJ1-2; possible D gene TRBD1, 6 bases. V lost 1 base and J lost 6, with 9 bases in between. Germline CDR1 reads MNHEY; CDR2 reads SMNVEV (reference sequence). CDR3 length: 13 residues. The CDR3 loop is CASSLFQGNGYTF. The CDR3 DNA is TGTGCCAGCAGTTTATTCCAGGGGAATGGCTACACCTTC.

This clonotype was seen only a few times. The gene calls are TRBV29-1 and TRBJ2-7, with D uncertain. This CDR3 comprises 14 residues. The germline V gene has CDR1 SQVTM and CDR2 ANQGSEA. Trimming took off 5 bases at V and 5 bases at J, with 19 bases between the two ends. The CDR3 protein is CSVLGTERPDEQYF. In DNA form, the CDR3 reads TGCAGCGTTCTTGGTACGGAGCGTCCCGACGAGCAGTACTTC.

The table lists this clonotype with a few counts. V and J are TRBV7-9 and TRBJ2-1; 9 nucleotides match TRBD1. Germline CDR1 SEHNR, CDR2 FQNEAQ (reference sequence). The CDR3 loop spans 14 amino acids. V trimming: 6 bases; J trimming: 9 bases; junction bases outside the gene matches: 9. Here the CDR3 reads CASRGTGSSAEQFF. Here the CDR3 DNA reads TGTGCCAGCAGGGGGACAGGGTCCTCCGCTGAGCAGTTCTTC.

The chain couples TRBV27 to TRBJ2-1, with 10 positions matching TRBD2. The CDR3 is 15 residues long. The germline V gene encodes CDR1 MNHEY and CDR2 SMNVEV (reference sequence). After removal of 4 bases from V and 5 bases from J, the junction contained 5 bases not matched to a gene. CDR3 in DNA: TGTGCCAGCAGTTGGACTAGCGGAATCAACAATGAGCAGTTCTTC. Amino acid sequence: CASSWTSGINNEQFF.

The chain is built from TRBV19 and TRBJ2-7; D is possibly TRBD1 or TRBD2 (5 bases each). The germline CDR1 and CDR2 sequences are LNHDA and SQIVND (reference sequence). This CDR3 comprises 13 residues. V lost 4 bases to trimming and J lost 6 bases, with 13 bases between them. In DNA form, the CDR3 reads TGTGCCAGTAGTAGGGACCTCCTGTCCGAGCAGTACTTC. This encodes CASSRDLLSEQYF. Based on the CDR3 plus reference TRBV19 and TRBJ2-7, the full variable domain is DGGITQSPKYLFRKEGQNVTLSCEQNLNHDAMYWYRQDPGQGLRLIYYSQIVNDFQKGDIAEGYSVSREKKESFPLTVTSAQKNPTAFYLCASSRDLLSEQYFGPGTRLTVT.

This clonotype was observed a handful of times. This chain connects TRBV5-1 to TRBJ2-5; 7 bases align to TRBD2. V was clipped by 4 bases and J by 5 bases; unmatched bases: 14. Germline CDR1 is SGHRS and CDR2 is YFSETQ. The CDR3 consists of 16 residues. The CDR3 sequence: CASSTTHGRSGETQYF. CDR3 nucleotides: TGCGCCAGCAGCACGACCCACGGGAGGTCCGGGGAGACCCAGTACTTC. The entire variable domain, with the rest obtained from reference TRBV5-1 and TRBJ2-5, is as follows: KAGVTQTPRYLIKTRGQQVTLSCSPISGHRSVSWYQQTPGQGLQFLFEYFSETQRNKGNFPGRFSGRQFSNSRSEMNVSTLELGDSALYLCASSTTHGRSGETQYFGPGTRLLVL.

V gene TRBV5-5 combines with J gene TRBJ2-7; 8 bases are shared with TRBD1. V was clipped by 5 bases and J by 4 bases; unmatched bases: 11. This CDR3 is 15 amino acids long. CDR1 and CDR2 (germline): SGHKS, YYEKEE (reference sequence). The DNA of the CDR3 is TGTGCCAGCAGGCCCCTGGACAGGGACCTATACGAGCAGTACTTC. This codes for CASRPLDRDLYEQYF.

CDR3 sequence (DNA): TGTGCCAGCGGAATTACAGGGGAGGACTATGGCTACACCTTC. Translated, it gives CASGITGEDYGYTF. The chain links TRBV6-2 or TRBV6-3 to TRBJ1-2, with 7 bases identical to TRBD1. The CDR3 is made up of 14 amino acids. Trimming removed 8 bases from V and 3 bases from J; junction bases left unmatched: 9. Germline V gives CDR1 MNHEY, CDR2 SVGEGT.

This chain uses TRBV9 with TRBJ2-1; 9 bases match TRBD2. Trimming cost V 6 bases and J 12 bases; bases outside gene matches: 7. This CDR3 has 12 residues. CDR1 is SGDLS, CDR2 YYNGEE, per germline. CDR3 bases: TGTGCCAGCACGGATAGCGGGGGTTGGCAGTTCTTC. This encodes CASTDSGGWQFF.

This clonotype was picked up many times. The chain uses TRBV7-8 and TRBJ2-7; D not resolved. This CDR3 is built from 15 residues. CDR1 and CDR2 (germline): SGHVS, FQNEAQ. V was cut by 2 bases and J by 1 base, with 12 bases left in between. The CDR3 region has the DNA TGTGCCAGCAGCTTACGGGCAGGCGAATCCTACGAGCAGTACTTC. Amino acid sequence: CASSLRAGESYEQYF.